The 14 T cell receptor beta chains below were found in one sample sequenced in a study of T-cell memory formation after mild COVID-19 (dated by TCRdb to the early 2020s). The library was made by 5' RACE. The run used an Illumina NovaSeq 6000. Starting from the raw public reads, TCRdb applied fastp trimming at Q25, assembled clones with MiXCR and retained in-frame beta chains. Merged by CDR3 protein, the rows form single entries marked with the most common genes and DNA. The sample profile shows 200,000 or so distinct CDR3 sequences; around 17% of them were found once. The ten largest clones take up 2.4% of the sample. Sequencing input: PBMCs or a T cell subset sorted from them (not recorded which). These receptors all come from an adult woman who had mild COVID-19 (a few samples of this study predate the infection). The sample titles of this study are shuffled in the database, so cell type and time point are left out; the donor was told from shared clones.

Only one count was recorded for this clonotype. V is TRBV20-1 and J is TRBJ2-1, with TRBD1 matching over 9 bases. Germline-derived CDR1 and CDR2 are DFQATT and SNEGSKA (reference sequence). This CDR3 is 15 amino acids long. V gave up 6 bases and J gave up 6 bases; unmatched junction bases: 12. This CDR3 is CSAASGTGSVNEQFF. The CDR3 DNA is TGCAGTGCAGCTTCCGGGACAGGGTCCGTCAATGAGCAGTTCTTC.

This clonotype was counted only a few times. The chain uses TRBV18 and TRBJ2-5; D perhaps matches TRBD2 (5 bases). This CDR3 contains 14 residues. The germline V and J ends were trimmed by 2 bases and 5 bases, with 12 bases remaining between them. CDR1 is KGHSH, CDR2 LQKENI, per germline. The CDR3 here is CASSPNYQRETQYF. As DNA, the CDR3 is TGTGCCAGCTCACCAAACTATCAGCGGGAGACCCAGTACTTC.

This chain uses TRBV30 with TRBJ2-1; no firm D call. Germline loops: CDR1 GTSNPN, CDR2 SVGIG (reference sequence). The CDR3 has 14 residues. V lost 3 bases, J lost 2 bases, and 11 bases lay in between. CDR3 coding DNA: TGTGCCTGGAGCCGCTCTATGGCCTACAATGAGCAGTTCTTC. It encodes CAWSRSMAYNEQFF.

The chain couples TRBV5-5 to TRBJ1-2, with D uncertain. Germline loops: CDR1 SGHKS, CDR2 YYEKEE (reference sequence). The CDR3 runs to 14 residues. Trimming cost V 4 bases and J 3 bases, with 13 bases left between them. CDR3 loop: CASSREYRDYGYTF. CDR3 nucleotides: TGTGCCAGCAGCCGGGAATATCGGGACTATGGCTACACCTTC.

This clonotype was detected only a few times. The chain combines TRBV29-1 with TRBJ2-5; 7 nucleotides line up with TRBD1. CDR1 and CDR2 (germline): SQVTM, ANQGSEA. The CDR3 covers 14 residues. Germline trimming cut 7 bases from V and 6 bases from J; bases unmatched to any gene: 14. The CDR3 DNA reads TGCAGCGCCCCCAGCCCGACAGGGTTGAAGACCCAGTACTTC. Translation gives CSAPSPTGLKTQYF.

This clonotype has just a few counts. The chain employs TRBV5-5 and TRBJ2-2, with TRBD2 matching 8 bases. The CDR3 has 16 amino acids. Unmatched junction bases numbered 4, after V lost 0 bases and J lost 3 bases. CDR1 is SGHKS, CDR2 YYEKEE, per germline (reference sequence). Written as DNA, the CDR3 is TGTGCCAGCAGCTTGGAGGTAGCGGGGCACACCGGGGAGCTGTTTTTT. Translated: CASSLEVAGHTGELFF.

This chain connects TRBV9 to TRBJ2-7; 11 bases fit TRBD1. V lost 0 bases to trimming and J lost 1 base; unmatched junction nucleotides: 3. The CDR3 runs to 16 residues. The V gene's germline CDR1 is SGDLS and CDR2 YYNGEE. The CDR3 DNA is TGTGCCAGCAGCGTAGCCGGGACAGGGGGGTCCTACGAGCAGTACTTC. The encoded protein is CASSVAGTGGSYEQYF.

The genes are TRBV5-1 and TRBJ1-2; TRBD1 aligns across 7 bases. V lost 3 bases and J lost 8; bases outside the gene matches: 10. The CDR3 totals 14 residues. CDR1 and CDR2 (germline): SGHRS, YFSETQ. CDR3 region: CASSSLNRGEGYTF. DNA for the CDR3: TGCGCCAGCAGCTCGTTGAACAGGGGTGAAGGCTACACCTTC. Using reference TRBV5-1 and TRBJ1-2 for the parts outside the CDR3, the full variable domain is KAGVTQTPRYLIKTRGQQVTLSCSPISGHRSVSWYQQTPGQGLQFLFEYFSETQRNKGNFPGRFSGRQFSNSRSEMNVSTLELGDSALYLCASSSLNRGEGYTFGSGTRLTVV.

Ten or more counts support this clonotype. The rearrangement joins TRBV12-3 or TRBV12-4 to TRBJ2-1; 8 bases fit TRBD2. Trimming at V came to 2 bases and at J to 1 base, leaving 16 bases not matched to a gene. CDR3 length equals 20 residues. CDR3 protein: CASSLSKGVRRGASYNEQFF. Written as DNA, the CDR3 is TGTGCCAGCAGTTTAAGCAAGGGCGTAAGGCGGGGGGCATCCTACAATGAGCAGTTCTTC.

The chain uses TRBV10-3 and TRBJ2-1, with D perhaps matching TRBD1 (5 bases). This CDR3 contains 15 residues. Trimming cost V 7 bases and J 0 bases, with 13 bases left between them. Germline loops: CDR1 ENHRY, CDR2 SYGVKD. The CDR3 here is CAITARDSSYNEQFF. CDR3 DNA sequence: TGTGCCATCACCGCCAGGGATAGCTCCTACAATGAGCAGTTCTTC.

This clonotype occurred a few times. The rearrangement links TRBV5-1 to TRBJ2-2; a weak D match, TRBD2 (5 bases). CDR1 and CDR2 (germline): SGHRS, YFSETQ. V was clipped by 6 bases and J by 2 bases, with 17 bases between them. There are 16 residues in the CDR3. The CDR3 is CASKYVAGANTGELFF. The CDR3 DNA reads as TGCGCCAGCAAGTATGTGGCGGGTGCTAACACCGGGGAGCTGTTTTTT.

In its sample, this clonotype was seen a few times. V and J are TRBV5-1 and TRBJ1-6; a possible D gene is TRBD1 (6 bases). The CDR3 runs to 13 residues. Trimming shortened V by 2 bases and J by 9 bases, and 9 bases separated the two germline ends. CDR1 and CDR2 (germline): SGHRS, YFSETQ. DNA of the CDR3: TGCGCCAGCAGCTTCCAGGGGACTTCACCCCTCCACTTT. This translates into CASSFQGTSPLHF.

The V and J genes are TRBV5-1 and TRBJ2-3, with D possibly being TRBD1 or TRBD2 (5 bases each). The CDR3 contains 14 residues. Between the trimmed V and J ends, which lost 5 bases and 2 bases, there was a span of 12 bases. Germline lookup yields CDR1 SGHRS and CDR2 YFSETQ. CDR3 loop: CASSMGVATDTQYF. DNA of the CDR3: TGCGCCAGCAGTATGGGGGTCGCCACAGATACGCAGTATTTT.

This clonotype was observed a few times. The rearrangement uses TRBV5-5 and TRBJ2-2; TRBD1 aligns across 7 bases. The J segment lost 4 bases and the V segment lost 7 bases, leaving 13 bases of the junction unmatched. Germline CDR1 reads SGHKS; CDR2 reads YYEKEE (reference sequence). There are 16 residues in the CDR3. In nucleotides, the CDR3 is TGTGCCAGCGTTAGATCCGGGACAGTTATCACCGGGGAGCTGTTTTTT. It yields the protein CASVRSGTVITGELFF.